The present TCR beta chain was sequenced within a study of CD8 T cells in Susac syndrome. Broader study findings: Only a relatively small number of individuals were included in the TCR sequencing and HLA analysis.

Reverse transcription of about 0.45 to 1 ug RNA was carried out with random hexamers. TCRdb analysed the immunoSEQ multiplex PCR reads with MiXCR anew, one entry per CDR3 protein. The table lists approximately 150,000 distinct CDR3 sequences, roughly 95% of them singletons, with roughly 0.099% in the top ten. TCR beta from blood CD8+ and CD4+ T cells was sequenced. It was treatment-naive patients with stable or active relapsing-remitting disease who made up the multiple sclerosis controls. Regarding this clonotype: Its specificity is not known.

Deletions cut 1 base from V and 3 bases from J, with 12 bases between. The germline CDR1 and CDR2 sequences are SNHLY and FYNNEI. The CDR3 loop spans 16 amino acids. The chain carries TRBV2 and TRBJ2-2, with D tentatively TRBD1 (6 bases). Sequencing was performed on CD4+ T cells from PBMCs. This sequence originates from a human donor with multiple sclerosis. DNA for the CDR3: TGTGCCAGCAGTGAAGGGACAGACCCGTACACCGGGGAGCTGTTTTTT. This codes for CASSEGTDPYTGELFF.